This entry lists 11 T cell receptor beta chains sequenced from one sample in a study of T cell responses to AZD1222 COVID-19 vaccine. Only in-frame clones appear in the TCRdb table, and some are missing; sequencing was by immunoSEQ multiplex PCR. Among roughly 100,000 clones listed, 80% to 90% were seen once. The sequencing here drew on peripheral blood, taken on day 0 of AZD1222 vaccination. Receptors originate from an adult in good health.

This chain joins TRBV7-3 and TRBJ2-2, with 9 bases lining up with TRBD1. Germline loops: CDR1 SGHTA, CDR2 FQGTGA. This CDR3 is built from 16 residues. J gave up 1 base and V 5 bases, and 5 bases lay outside the gene matches. The CDR3 nucleotides read TGTGCCAGCAGCCGTTTGGGACAGGGGAACACCGGGGAGCTGTTTTTT. Its translation is CASSRLGQGNTGELFF.

This clone was detected a few times. This rearrangement joins TRBV5-1 to TRBJ2-7, with D hard to call. Per germline, CDR1 SGHRS and CDR2 YFSETQ. The V end lost 0 bases, the J end lost 5 bases, and 12 bases lay between the germline ends. The CDR3 is made up of 14 amino acids. The CDR3: CASSLAQTFNEQYF. In DNA, the CDR3 is TGCGCCAGCAGCTTGGCGCAAACATTTAACGAGCAGTACTTC.

This sequence joins TRBV4-1 and TRBJ2-1; D remains ambiguous. From germline, CDR1 is MGHRA and CDR2 YSYEKL. The CDR3 runs 13 residues. The V end was cut by 3 bases, the J end by 7 bases, with 10 bases between. The CDR3 protein is CASSQGGVNEQFF. CDR3 in DNA: TGCGCCAGCAGCCAGGGTGGGGTGAATGAGCAGTTCTTC.

Here the CDR3 reads CASSRRRGEGNYGYTF. DNA of the CDR3: TGTGCCAGCAGCCGGAGACGGGGGGAGGGGAACTATGGCTACACCTTC. The V call is TRBV4-2, the J call TRBJ1-2; D may be TRBD1 (5 bases). The germline V and J ends were trimmed by 4 bases and 2 bases, with 17 bases remaining between them. There are 16 residues in the CDR3. Germline V CDR1 and CDR2: LGHNA, YNFKEQ.

The rearrangement links TRBV5-6 to TRBJ2-7; D gene unclear. V lost 0 bases to trimming and J lost 3 bases, with 7 bases between them. The CDR3 is made up of 13 amino acids. Germline-derived CDR1 and CDR2 are SGHDT and YYEEEE. CDR3 DNA: TGTGCCAGCAGCTTGGGACTGCTCTACGAGCAGTACTTC. It encodes CASSLGLLYEQYF. Variable domain in full (rest from reference TRBV5-6 and TRBJ2-7): DAGVTQSPTHLIKTRGQQVTLRCSPKSGHDTVSWYQQALGQGPQFIFQYYEEEERQRGNFPDRFSGHQFPNYSSELNVNALLLGDSALYLCASSLGLLYEQYFGPGTRLTVT.

The V and J genes are TRBV7-6 and TRBJ2-5, with a weak D call TRBD1 (6 bases). The V and J ends lost 5 bases and 0 bases respectively, with 16 bases between them. The CDR3 loop spans 16 amino acids. Germline V CDR1 and CDR2: SGHVS, FNYEAQ. CDR3 in amino acids: CASSPGQSFNQETQYF. In nucleotides, the CDR3 is TGTGCCAGCAGCCCTGGACAGAGTTTCAACCAAGAGACCCAGTACTTC.

The gene calls are TRBV4-3 and TRBJ1-6; possible D gene TRBD1, 5 bases. CDR1 is LGHNA, CDR2 YSLEER, per germline. The germline V and J ends were trimmed by 3 bases and 6 bases, with 12 bases remaining between them. There are 15 residues in the CDR3. The CDR3 sequence is CASSQVDSANSPLHF. The CDR3 DNA reads as TGCGCCAGCAGCCAGGTAGACAGCGCTAATTCACCCCTCCACTTT.

The V and J genes are TRBV7-8 and TRBJ2-1; unclear D gene. Germline assignment: CDR1 SGHVS and CDR2 FQNEAQ. The CDR3 has 15 residues. The germline V and J ends were trimmed by 1 base and 1 base, with 8 bases remaining between them. This CDR3 reads CASSLGAGSYNEQFF. DNA for the CDR3: TGTGCCAGCAGCTTAGGTGCAGGTTCCTACAATGAGCAGTTCTTC.

This rearrangement joins TRBV30 to TRBJ1-1; D not certain. CDR3 length: 13 amino acids. Germline V lookup: CDR1 GTSNPN, CDR2 SVGIG (reference sequence). V lost 4 bases, J lost 0 bases, and 9 bases lay in between. The CDR3 reads CAWMGDMNTEAFF. The CDR3 coding sequence is TGTGCCTGGATGGGAGATATGAACACTGAAGCTTTCTTT.

The chain uses TRBV2 and TRBJ2-7, with unresolved D. The CDR3 length is 11 residues. V lost 3 bases, J lost 6 bases, and 6 bases lay in between. CDR1 and CDR2 (germline): SNHLY, FYNNEI. The CDR3 nucleotides read TGTGCCAGCAGTGAGGGGTTCGAGCAGTACTTC. It codes for CASSEGFEQYF.

The chain couples TRBV14 to TRBJ1-5, with D hard to call. V was clipped by 1 base and J by 3 bases, with 4 bases between them. In germline, CDR1 is SGHDN, CDR2 FVKESK. The CDR3 loop spans 13 amino acids. DNA of the CDR3: TGTGCCAGCAGCCAAGGCCACAATCAGCCCCAGCATTTT. Amino acids: CASSQGHNQPQHF. The complete variable domain, with remaining parts taken from reference TRBV14 and TRBJ1-5, reads EAGVTQFPSHSVIEKGQTVTLRCDPISGHDNLYWYRRVMGKEIKFLLHFVKESKQDESGMPNNRFLAERTGGTYSTLKVQPAELEDSGVYFCASSQGHNQPQHFGDGTRLSIL.